The present entry profiles one TCR beta chain with its context. The data belong to a study of blood T cell repertoires in COVID-19. Study at large: Samples came from the United States, Italy and Spain, spanning acute and convalescent COVID-19.

The CDR3 is 18 amino acids. V shed 0 bases, J shed 12 bases, and the junction held 13 bases outside the gene matches. Germline V gives CDR1 MGHRA, CDR2 YSYEKL. Authors' analysis steps: Nucleated cell counts were estimated from reference gene primer amplification. Repertoires were generated with immunoSEQ multiplex PCR, while TCRdb's copy carries only in-frame clones and drops some. V, J and clone size derive from that table, while D and trimming were established from the DNA sequence. The sample yields 45,000 to 60,000 clones, nearly 90% seen once. The chain recombines TRBV4-1 with TRBJ2-6; 11 bases agree with TRBD1. Sequenced sample: peripheral blood. The TCR comes from a man aged 50 or older with active COVID-19. The CDR3 loop is CASSQDGSGQGVLSVLTF. In DNA form, the CDR3 reads TGCGCCAGCAGCCAAGATGGATCGGGACAGGGGGTGCTGAGCGTCCTGACTTTC.